These 30 T cell receptor beta chains came from one sample sequenced in a study of blood T cell repertoires in COVID-19. TCRdb's copy holds only in-frame clones and misses some; the assay was immunoSEQ multiplex PCR. The sample has a few hundred thousand clones; 90% are singletons. The sequencing input was PBMCs or T cells enriched from blood (not recorded which). These receptors came from a man younger than 40 who had been exposed to COVID-19.

The chain joins TRBV6-2 or TRBV6-3 to TRBJ2-4; D gene uncertain. The CDR3 spans 12 residues. The germline V gene has CDR1 MNHEY and CDR2 SVGEGT. V was clipped by 3 bases and J by 2 bases, with 2 bases between them. The CDR3 region is CASSYTKNIQYF. In DNA, the CDR3 is TGTGCCAGCAGTTATACCAAAAACATTCAGTACTTC.

The genes are TRBV4-3 and TRBJ1-2, with D tentatively TRBD1 (5 bases). The germline gives CDR1 LGHNA, CDR2 YSLEER. The CDR3 extends over 16 amino acids. Trimming took off 0 bases at V and 5 bases at J, with 16 bases between the two ends. In DNA form, the CDR3 reads TGCGCCAGCAGCCAAGATGCAGGGCAGGGTGGTTATGGCTACACCTTC. Translated: CASSQDAGQGGYGYTF.

This rearrangement joins TRBV6-5 to TRBJ1-1; TRBD1 might be the D (6 bases). Trimming took 6 bases from V and 0 from J, leaving 8 bases between them. The CDR3 is made up of 13 amino acids. CDR1 is MNHEY and CDR2 is SVGAGI in the germline V gene. The CDR3 loop is CASRGQMNTEAFF. CDR3 bases: TGTGCCAGCAGAGGACAGATGAACACTGAAGCTTTCTTT.

This clone appeared once. CDR3 loop: CASSLSPDYGYTF. CDR3 sequence (DNA): TGCGCCAGCAGCTTATCCCCCGACTATGGCTACACCTTC. V is TRBV5-1 and J is TRBJ1-2; D is unresolved. Germline values: CDR1 SGHRS, CDR2 YFSETQ. The V end lost 2 bases, the J end lost 3 bases, and 8 bases lay between the germline ends. CDR3 length equals 13 residues.

The V call is TRBV25-1, the J call TRBJ2-2; 9 bases are a match to TRBD1. Germline V gene sequence: CDR1 MGHDK, CDR2 SYGVNS. CDR3 size: 16 residues. V was pared by 3 bases and J by 5 bases, with 7 bases of the junction left unmatched. The CDR3 DNA reads as TGTGCCAGCAGTGAGCCGGGACAGGGAAGGACCGGGGAGCTGTTTTTT. It is translated as CASSEPGQGRTGELFF. Drawing the rest from reference TRBV25-1 and TRBJ2-2, the complete variable domain is EADIYQTPRYLVIGTGKKITLECSQTMGHDKMYWYQQDPGMELHLIHYSYGVNSTEKGDLSSESTVSRIRTEHFPLTLESARPSHTSQYLCASSEPGQGRTGELFFGEGSRLTVL.

The gene calls are TRBV11-3 and TRBJ2-2; 7 bases agree with TRBD2. After removal of 2 bases from V and 4 bases from J, the junction contained 10 bases not matched to a gene. The germline gives CDR1 SGHNT, CDR2 YENEEA. The CDR3 runs 17 residues. The CDR3 nucleotides are TGTGCCAGCAGCTTATCGGCGAGCGGGGCCGCCACCGGGGAGCTGTTTTTT. This gives the protein CASSLSASGAATGELFF.

The chain links TRBV7-6 to TRBJ2-5, with no clear D. Germline V gene sequence: CDR1 SGHVS, CDR2 FNYEAQ. The CDR3 is 13 residues long. V was shortened by 3 bases and J by 0 bases, with 5 bases between the two germline ends. The CDR3 loop is CASSFEYQETQYF. The CDR3 bases are TGTGCCAGCAGCTTTGAGTACCAAGAGACCCAGTACTTC.

This chain connects TRBV7-2 to TRBJ2-3; D is perhaps TRBD2 (6 bases). Germline V lookup: CDR1 SGHTA, CDR2 FQGNSA. Trimming pared 1 base from V and 2 bases from J, leaving 10 bases between. The CDR3 is 15 amino acids. This chain's CDR3 is CASSLDAGTTDTQYF. In nucleotides, the CDR3 is TGTGCCAGCAGCTTAGATGCGGGGACCACAGATACGCAGTATTTT.

This rearrangement joins TRBV11-2 to TRBJ2-3; possible D gene TRBD1, 5 bases. Trimming left V 1 base short and J 2 bases short, with 7 bases between. The CDR3 consists of 14 residues. CDR1 is SGHAT, CDR2 FQNNGV, per germline. In DNA form, the CDR3 reads TGTGCCAGCAGCTTAGGGACACTCACAGATACGCAGTATTTT. Protein product: CASSLGTLTDTQYF.

The CDR3 DNA sequence: TGTGCCAGTAGCCGGGGGGGTGAGCGCGGCAAAAACATTCAGTACTTC. It encodes CASSRGGERGKNIQYF. This chain joins TRBV19 and TRBJ2-4; TRBD2 matches 8 bases. The J segment lost 3 bases and the V segment lost 6 bases, leaving 10 bases of the junction unmatched. CDR1 and CDR2 (germline): LNHDA, SQIVND (reference sequence). The CDR3 consists of 16 residues.

This chain connects TRBV2 to TRBJ2-2, with D tentatively TRBD1 (6 bases). Germline CDR1 reads SNHLY; CDR2 reads FYNNEI. The germline V and J ends were trimmed by 7 bases and 4 bases, with 16 bases remaining between them. This CDR3 is built from 15 residues. This CDR3 is CASKSPGAGTGELFF. CDR3 nucleotide sequence: TGTGCCAGCAAGTCTCCAGGGGCCGGCACCGGGGAGCTGTTTTTT. Full variable domain (outside the CDR3, taken from reference TRBV2 and TRBJ2-2): EPEVTQTPSHQVTQMGQEVILRCVPISNHLYFYWYRQILGQKVEFLVSFYNNEISEKSEIFDDQFSVERPDGSNFTLKIRSTKLEDSAMYFCASKSPGAGTGELFFGEGSRLTVL.

The V and J genes are TRBV11-2 and TRBJ1-1, with TRBD1 matching over 9 bases. The length of the CDR3 is 15 residues. Germline CDR1 reads SGHAT; CDR2 reads FQNNGV. V gave up 4 bases and J gave up 4 bases; unmatched junction bases: 7. The CDR3 DNA reads TGTGCCAGCAGCTCGAGCGACAGGGGGGGCACTGAAGCTTTCTTT. It yields the protein CASSSSDRGGTEAFF.

This sequence joins TRBV6-5 and TRBJ1-2; D gene unclear. The germline CDR1 and CDR2 sequences are MNHEY and SVGAGI. CDR3 length: 14 residues. Trimming took 2 bases from V and 5 from J, leaving 12 bases between them. The CDR3 loop is CASSYAETGYGYTF. The CDR3 DNA is TGTGCCAGCAGTTACGCGGAGACGGGGTATGGCTACACCTTC.

The CDR3, as DNA: TGCGCCAGCAGCCAGGAAGACAGGGGTTACACTGAAGCTTTCTTT. Encoded protein: CASSQEDRGYTEAFF. The chain couples TRBV4-3 to TRBJ1-1; 8 bases align to TRBD1. With V trimmed by 3 bases and J by 3 bases, 6 bases remained unmatched. CDR3 size: 15 residues. In germline, CDR1 is LGHNA, CDR2 YSLEER.

The chain recombines TRBV19 with TRBJ2-1; 7 bases match TRBD2. Per germline, CDR1 LNHDA and CDR2 SQIVND (reference sequence). Germline trimming cut 6 bases from V and 5 bases from J; bases unmatched to any gene: 10. The CDR3 length is 15 residues. CDR3 region: CASRFWEGPNNEQFF. In DNA form, the CDR3 reads TGTGCCAGTAGATTTTGGGAGGGACCCAACAATGAGCAGTTCTTC.

The chain recombines TRBV6-5 with TRBJ1-4, with TRBD1 identical over 8 bases. CDR1 and CDR2 from the germline V gene are MNHEY and SVGAGI. Germline trimming cut 6 bases from V and 5 bases from J; bases unmatched to any gene: 8. There are 15 residues in the CDR3. CDR3 loop: CASRHDRGRNEKLFF. The CDR3 bases are TGTGCCAGCAGGCATGACAGGGGCCGCAATGAAAAACTGTTTTTT.

The chain joins TRBV7-9 to TRBJ2-1; 12 bases fit TRBD2. Looked up from germline, CDR1 is SEHNR and CDR2 is FQNEAQ (reference sequence). The CDR3 extends over 15 amino acids. The V segment lost 5 bases and the J segment 6 bases; nucleotides outside the gene matches: 5. The CDR3 loop reads CASSPLAGGPNEQFF. The CDR3 DNA reads as TGTGCCAGCAGCCCCCTAGCGGGGGGGCCCAATGAGCAGTTCTTC.

The V gene is TRBV7-2, the J gene TRBJ2-1; D perhaps matches TRBD2 (7 bases). V lost 1 base to trimming and J lost 6 bases, with 13 bases between them. This CDR3 comprises 15 residues. Per the germline V gene, CDR1 is SGHTA and CDR2 is FQGNSA. Here the CDR3 DNA reads TGTGCCAGCAGCTTAGGTCCGGGGGGCCCCAATGAGCAGTTCTTC. As protein: CASSLGPGGPNEQFF.

This clone was seen a handful of times. V is TRBV19 and J is TRBJ1-3; D is undetermined. The germline CDR1 and CDR2 sequences are LNHDA and SQIVND (reference sequence). The CDR3 is 14 amino acids. V lost 8 bases to trimming and J lost 0 bases, with 11 bases between them. This CDR3 is CASLPASSGNTIYF. The CDR3 nucleotides read TGTGCCAGTCTACCTGCTTCCTCTGGAAACACCATATATTTT.

The chain links TRBV7-8 to TRBJ2-4, with unresolved D. Trimming left V 5 bases short and J 0 bases short, with 11 bases between. The CDR3 covers 15 residues. Germline V gene data show CDR1 as SGHVS and CDR2 as FQNEAQ. CDR3 sequence: CASSPMESAKNIQYF. DNA for the CDR3: TGTGCCAGCAGCCCGATGGAGTCAGCCAAAAACATTCAGTACTTC.

V is TRBV14 and J is TRBJ2-5; 11 positions agree with TRBD1. This CDR3 has 16 residues. Germline CDR1 reads SGHDN; CDR2 reads FVKESK. The trim removed 3 bases at V and 1 base at J, leaving 4 bases unmatched. The CDR3 DNA sequence: TGTGCCAGCAGCCAGAGGGACAGGGGGTCCCAAGAGACCCAGTACTTC. Translation gives CASSQRDRGSQETQYF. The full variable domain, rest sourced from reference TRBV14 and TRBJ2-5, is EAGVTQFPSHSVIEKGQTVTLRCDPISGHDNLYWYRRVMGKEIKFLLHFVKESKQDESGMPNNRFLAERTGGTYSTLKVQPAELEDSGVYFCASSQRDRGSQETQYFGPGTRLLVL.

The CDR3, as DNA: TGTGCCAGCAGCGAGGGCTTCAGGGGCCCTGAAGCTTTCTTT. Protein: CASSEGFRGPEAFF. This chain connects TRBV9 to TRBJ1-1; tentative D call: TRBD1 (6 bases). Trimming removed 3 bases at V and 6 bases at J, with 15 bases between. The CDR3 extends over 14 amino acids. Germline CDR1 SGDLS, CDR2 YYNGEE.

The chain joins TRBV13 to TRBJ2-3; 9 positions agree with TRBD2. The V gene's germline CDR1 is PRHDT and CDR2 FYEKMQ (reference sequence). There are 14 residues in the CDR3. V shed 3 bases and J 5 bases; nucleotides not matched to a gene: 3. CDR3 nucleotides: TGTGCCAGCAGCTTGGAAGCGGGGGGAGATACGCAGTATTTT. This codes for CASSLEAGGDTQYF.

The V call is TRBV10-1, the J call TRBJ1-1, with D maybe TRBD1 (5 bases). V gave up 5 bases and J gave up 3 bases, with 7 bases separating them. Per germline, CDR1 WNHNN and CDR2 SYGVQD (reference sequence). This CDR3 region has 12 residues. The CDR3 loop is CASSWGDTEAFF. The CDR3 coding sequence is TGCGCCAGCAGTTGGGGGGACACTGAAGCTTTCTTT.

The chain couples TRBV7-9 to TRBJ2-3; D remains ambiguous. The CDR3 length is 13 residues. Germline V gene lookup returns CDR1 SEHNR and CDR2 FQNEAQ (reference sequence). V shed 5 bases and J shed 2 bases, with 8 bases lying between them. CDR3 in DNA: TGTGCCAGCAGCCCCGTACTCACAGATACGCAGTATTTT. Translation gives CASSPVLTDTQYF.

The chain employs TRBV3-1 (or the pseudogene TRBV3-2) and TRBJ1-1; the D is unclear. Trimming pared 6 bases from V and 0 bases from J, leaving 5 bases between. CDR1 and CDR2 from the germline V gene are LGHDT and YNNKEL (reference sequence). This CDR3 region has 12 residues. This CDR3 is CASRALNTEAFF. DNA of the CDR3: TGTGCCAGCAGGGCACTGAACACTGAAGCTTTCTTT.

This clone was seen a few times. The chain employs TRBV19 and TRBJ2-6, with a weak D call TRBD2 (7 bases). Trimming took 5 bases from V and 0 from J, leaving 17 bases between them. The CDR3 has 18 amino acids. Germline V gene data show CDR1 as LNHDA and CDR2 as SQIVND (reference sequence). CDR3 loop: CASSRGGSSGSGANVLTF. DNA for the CDR3: TGTGCCAGTAGTCGCGGGGGCAGTTCGGGCTCTGGGGCCAACGTCCTGACTTTC.

This chain uses TRBV3-1 (or the pseudogene TRBV3-2) with TRBJ1-1; TRBD1 matches at 7 bases. Germline CDR1 and CDR2: LGHDT and YNNKEL (reference sequence). V shed 1 base and J 10 bases; nucleotides not matched to a gene: 6. This CDR3 has 13 residues. CDR3 protein: CASSQVGGLGAFF. The CDR3 coding sequence is TGTGCCAGCAGCCAAGTAGGGGGCCTGGGAGCTTTCTTT.

The chain has TRBV27 and TRBJ2-3; TRBD1 matches 11 bases. With V trimmed by 5 bases and J by 3 bases, 7 bases remained unmatched. The CDR3 extends over 16 amino acids. Germline V gives CDR1 MNHEY, CDR2 SMNVEV (reference sequence). The chain's CDR3 is CASSPLGQGATDTQYF. The CDR3 DNA reads TGTGCCAGCAGTCCACTAGGACAGGGGGCAACAGATACGCAGTATTTT.

The V gene is TRBV11-2, the J gene TRBJ1-4; D is ambiguous. The CDR3 is 13 residues long. Trimming took off 3 bases at V and 8 bases at J, with 10 bases between the two ends. Germline V gives CDR1 SGHAT, CDR2 FQNNGV. The CDR3 DNA is TGTGCCAGCAGCTTTCAAGGACTGGAAAAACTGTTTTTT. As protein: CASSFQGLEKLFF.